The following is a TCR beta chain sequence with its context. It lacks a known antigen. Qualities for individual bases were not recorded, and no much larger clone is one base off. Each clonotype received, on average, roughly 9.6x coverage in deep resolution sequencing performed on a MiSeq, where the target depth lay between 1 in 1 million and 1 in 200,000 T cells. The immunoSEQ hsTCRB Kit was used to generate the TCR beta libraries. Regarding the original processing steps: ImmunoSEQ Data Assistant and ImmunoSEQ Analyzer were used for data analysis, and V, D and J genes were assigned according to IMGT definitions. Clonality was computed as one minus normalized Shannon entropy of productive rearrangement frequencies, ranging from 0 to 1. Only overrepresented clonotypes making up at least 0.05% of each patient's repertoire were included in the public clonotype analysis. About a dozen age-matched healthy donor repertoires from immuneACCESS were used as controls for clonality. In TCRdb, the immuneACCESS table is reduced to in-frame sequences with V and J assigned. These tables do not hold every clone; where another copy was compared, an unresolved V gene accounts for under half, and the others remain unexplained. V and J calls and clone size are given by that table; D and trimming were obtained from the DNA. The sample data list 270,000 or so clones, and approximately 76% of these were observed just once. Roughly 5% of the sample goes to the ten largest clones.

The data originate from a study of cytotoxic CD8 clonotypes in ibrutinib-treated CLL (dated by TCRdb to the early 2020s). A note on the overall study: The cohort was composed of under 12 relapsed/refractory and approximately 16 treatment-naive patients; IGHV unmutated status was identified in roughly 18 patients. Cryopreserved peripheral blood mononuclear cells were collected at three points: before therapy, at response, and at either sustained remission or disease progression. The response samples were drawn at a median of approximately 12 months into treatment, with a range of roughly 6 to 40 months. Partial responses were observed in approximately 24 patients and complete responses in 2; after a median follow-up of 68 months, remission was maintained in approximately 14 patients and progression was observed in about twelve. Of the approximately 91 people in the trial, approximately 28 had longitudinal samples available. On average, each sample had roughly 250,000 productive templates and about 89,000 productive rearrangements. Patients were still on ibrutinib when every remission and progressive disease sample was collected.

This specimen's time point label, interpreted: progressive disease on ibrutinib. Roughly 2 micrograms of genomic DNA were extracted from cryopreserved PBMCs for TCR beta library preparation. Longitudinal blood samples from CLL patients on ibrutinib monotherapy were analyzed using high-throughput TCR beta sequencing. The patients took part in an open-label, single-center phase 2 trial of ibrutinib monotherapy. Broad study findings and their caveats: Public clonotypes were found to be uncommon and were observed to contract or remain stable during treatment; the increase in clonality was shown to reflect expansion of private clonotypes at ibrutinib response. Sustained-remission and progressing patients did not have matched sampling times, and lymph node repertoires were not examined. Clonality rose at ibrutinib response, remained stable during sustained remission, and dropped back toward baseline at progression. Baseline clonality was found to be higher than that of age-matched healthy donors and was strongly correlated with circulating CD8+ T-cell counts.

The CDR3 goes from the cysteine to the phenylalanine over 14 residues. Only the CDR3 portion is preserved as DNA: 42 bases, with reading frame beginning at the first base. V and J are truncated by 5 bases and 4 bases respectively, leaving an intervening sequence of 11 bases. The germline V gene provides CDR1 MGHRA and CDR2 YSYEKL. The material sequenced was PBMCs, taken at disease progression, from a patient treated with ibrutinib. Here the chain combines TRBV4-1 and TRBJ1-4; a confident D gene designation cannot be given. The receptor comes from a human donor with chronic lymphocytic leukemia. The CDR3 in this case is CASSVARVNEKLFF. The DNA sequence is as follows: TGCGCCAGCAGCGTCGCCCGAGTTAATGAAAAACTGTTTTTT.